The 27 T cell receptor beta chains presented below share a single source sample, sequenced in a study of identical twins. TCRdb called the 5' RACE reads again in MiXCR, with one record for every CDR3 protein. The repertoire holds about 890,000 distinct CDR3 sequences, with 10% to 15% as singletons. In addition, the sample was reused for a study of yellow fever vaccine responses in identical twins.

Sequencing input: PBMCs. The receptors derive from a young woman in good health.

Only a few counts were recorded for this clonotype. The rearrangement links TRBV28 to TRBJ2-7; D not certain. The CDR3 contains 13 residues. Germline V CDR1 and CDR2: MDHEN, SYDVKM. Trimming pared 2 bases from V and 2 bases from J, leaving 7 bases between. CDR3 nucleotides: TGTGCCAGCAGTTTAGAGCCCGCCTACGAGCAGTACGTC. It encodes CASSLEPAYEQYV.

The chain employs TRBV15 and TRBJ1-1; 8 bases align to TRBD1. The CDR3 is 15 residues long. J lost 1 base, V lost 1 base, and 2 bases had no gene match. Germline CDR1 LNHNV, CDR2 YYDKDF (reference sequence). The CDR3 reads CATSRGTGTNTEAFF. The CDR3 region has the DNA TGTGCCACCAGCAGAGGGACAGGGACGAACACTGAAGCTTTCTTT.

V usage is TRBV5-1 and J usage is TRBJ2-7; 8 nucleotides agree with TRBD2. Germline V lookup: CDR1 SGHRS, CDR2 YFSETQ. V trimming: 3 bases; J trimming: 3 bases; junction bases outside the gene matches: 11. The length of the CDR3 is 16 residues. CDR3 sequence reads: CASSSRGSAGGYEQYF. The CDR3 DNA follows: TGCGCCAGCAGCTCCAGGGGCTCGGCGGGAGGCTACGAGCAGTACTTC.

CDR3 sequence reads: CATSTAQGHTEAFF. The CDR3 nucleotides read TGTGCCACCAGCACAGCACAGGGTCACACTGAAGCTTTCTTT. The rearrangement links TRBV15 to TRBJ1-1; D is perhaps TRBD1 (6 bases). The germline V gene has CDR1 LNHNV and CDR2 YYDKDF (reference sequence). V was pared by 4 bases and J by 3 bases, with 12 bases between. There are 14 residues in the CDR3. Full variable domain (rest looked up from reference TRBV15 and TRBJ1-1): DAMVIQNPRYQVTQFGKPVTLSCSQTLNHNVMYWYQQKSSQAPKLLFHYYDKDFNNEADTPDNFQSRRPNTSFCFLDIRSPGLGDTAMYLCATSTAQGHTEAFFGQGTRLTVV.

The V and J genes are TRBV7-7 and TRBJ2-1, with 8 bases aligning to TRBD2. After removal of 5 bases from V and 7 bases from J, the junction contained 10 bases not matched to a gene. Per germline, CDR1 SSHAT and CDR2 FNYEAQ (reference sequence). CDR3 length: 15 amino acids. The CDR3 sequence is CASSLRSGDGNEQFF. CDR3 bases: TGTGCCAGCAGCCTCCGTAGCGGGGACGGGAATGAGCAGTTCTTC. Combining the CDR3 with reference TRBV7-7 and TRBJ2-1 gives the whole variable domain GAGVSQSPRYKVTKRGQDVTLRCDPISSHATLYWYQQALGQGPEFLTYFNYEAQPDKSGLPSDRFSAERPEGSISTLTIQRTEQRDSAMYRCASSLRSGDGNEQFFGPGTRLTVL.

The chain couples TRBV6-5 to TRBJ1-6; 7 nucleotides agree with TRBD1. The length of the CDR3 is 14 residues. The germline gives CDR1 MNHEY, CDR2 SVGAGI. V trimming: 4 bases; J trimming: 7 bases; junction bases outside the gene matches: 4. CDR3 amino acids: CASSWGQMNSPLHF. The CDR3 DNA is TGTGCCAGCAGTTGGGGACAGATGAATTCACCCCTCCACTTT.

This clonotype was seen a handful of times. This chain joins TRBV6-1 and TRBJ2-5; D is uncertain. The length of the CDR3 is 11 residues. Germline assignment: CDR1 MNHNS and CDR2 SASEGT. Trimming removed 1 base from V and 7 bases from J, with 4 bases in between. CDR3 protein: CASSEVGTQYF. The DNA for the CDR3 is TGTGCCAGCAGTGAAGTTGGGACCCAGTACTTC.

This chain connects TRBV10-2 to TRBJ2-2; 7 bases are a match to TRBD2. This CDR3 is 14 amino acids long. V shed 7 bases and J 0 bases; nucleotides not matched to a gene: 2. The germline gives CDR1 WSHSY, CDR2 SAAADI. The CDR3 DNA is TGCGCCAGCATGGCGGGAGCGAACACCGGGGAGCTGTTTTTT. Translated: CASMAGANTGELFF.

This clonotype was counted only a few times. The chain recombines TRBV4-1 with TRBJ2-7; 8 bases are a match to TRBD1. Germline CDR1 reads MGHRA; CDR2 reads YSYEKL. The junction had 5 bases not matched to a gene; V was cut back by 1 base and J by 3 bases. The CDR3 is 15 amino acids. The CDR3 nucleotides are TGCGCCAGCAGCCAAGTGTGGGACAGGATCTACGAGCAGTACTTC. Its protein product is CASSQVWDRIYEQYF.

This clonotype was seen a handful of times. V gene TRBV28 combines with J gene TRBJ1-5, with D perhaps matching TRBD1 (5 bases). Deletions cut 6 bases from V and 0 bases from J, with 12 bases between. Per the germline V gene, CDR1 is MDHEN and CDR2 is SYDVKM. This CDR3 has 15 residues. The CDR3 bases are TGTGCCAGCAGCCCACATGACAGTAGCAATCAGCCCCAGCATTTT. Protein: CASSPHDSSNQPQHF.

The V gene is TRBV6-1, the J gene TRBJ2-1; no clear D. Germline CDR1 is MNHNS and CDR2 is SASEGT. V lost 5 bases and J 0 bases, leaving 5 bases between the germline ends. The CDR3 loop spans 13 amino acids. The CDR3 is CASSQFSYNEQFF. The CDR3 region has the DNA TGTGCCAGCAGTCAATTCTCCTACAATGAGCAGTTCTTC.

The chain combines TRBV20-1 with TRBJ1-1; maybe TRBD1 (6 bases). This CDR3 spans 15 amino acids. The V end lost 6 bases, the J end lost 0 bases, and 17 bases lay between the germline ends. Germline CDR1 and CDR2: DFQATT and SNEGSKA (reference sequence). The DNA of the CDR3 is TGCAGTGCACCGGTTCGGGGGCTACTGAACACTGAAGCTTTCTTT. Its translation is CSAPVRGLLNTEAFF.

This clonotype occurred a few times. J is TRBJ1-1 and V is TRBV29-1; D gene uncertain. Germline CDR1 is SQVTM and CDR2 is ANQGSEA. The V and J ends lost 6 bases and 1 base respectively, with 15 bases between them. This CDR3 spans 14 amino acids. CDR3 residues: CSVPARGWNTEAFF. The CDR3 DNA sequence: TGCAGCGTACCCGCCCGGGGATGGAACACTGAAGCTTTCTTT.

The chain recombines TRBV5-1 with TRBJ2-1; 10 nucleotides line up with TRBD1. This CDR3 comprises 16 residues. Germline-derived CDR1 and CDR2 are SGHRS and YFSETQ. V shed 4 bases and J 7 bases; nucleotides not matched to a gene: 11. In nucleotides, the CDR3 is TGCGCCAGCAGCGCTTCCGGGACAGGGGTTGGAAATGAGCAGTTCTTC. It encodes CASSASGTGVGNEQFF.

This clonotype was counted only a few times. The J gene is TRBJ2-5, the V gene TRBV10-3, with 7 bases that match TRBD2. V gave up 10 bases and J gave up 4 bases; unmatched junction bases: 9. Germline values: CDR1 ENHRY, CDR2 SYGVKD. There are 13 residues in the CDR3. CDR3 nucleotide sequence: TGTGCCACGGACCGCGGGAGTGGAGAGACCCAGTACTTC. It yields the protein CATDRGSGETQYF.

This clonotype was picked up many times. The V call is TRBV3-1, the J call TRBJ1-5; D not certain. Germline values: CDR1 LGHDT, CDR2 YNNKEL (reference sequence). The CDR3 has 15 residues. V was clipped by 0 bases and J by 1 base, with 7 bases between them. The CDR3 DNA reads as TGTGCCAGCAGCCAAGAAGGTGGCAGCAATCAGCCCCAGCATTTT. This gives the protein CASSQEGGSNQPQHF.

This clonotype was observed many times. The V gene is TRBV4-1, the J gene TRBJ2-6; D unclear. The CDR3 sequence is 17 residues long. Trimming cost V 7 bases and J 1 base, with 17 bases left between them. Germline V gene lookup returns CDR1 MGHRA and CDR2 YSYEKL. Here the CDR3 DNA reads TGCGCCAGCAAACCCCCAGGCACACCTTCTGGGGCCAACGTCCTGACTTTC. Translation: CASKPPGTPSGANVLTF.

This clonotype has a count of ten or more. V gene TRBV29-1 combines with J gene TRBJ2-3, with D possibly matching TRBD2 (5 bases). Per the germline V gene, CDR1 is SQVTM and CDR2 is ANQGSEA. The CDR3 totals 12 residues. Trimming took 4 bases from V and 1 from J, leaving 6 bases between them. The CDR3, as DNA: TGCAGCGTTGCCGGGGGCACAGATACGCAGTATTTT. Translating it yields CSVAGGTDTQYF.

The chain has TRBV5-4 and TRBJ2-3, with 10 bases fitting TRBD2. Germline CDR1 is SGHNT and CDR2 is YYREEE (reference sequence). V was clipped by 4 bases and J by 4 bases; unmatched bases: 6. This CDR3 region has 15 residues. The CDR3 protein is CASSKRLAGADTQYF. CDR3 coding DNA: TGTGCCAGCAGCAAACGACTAGCGGGTGCAGATACGCAGTATTTT.

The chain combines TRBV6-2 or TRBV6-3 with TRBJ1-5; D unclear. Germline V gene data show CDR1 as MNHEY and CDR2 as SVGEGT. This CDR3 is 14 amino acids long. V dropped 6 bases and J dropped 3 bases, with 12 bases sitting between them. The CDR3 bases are TGTGCCAGCAGCCGAGGACCGTTCAATCAGCCCCAGCATTTT. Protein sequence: CASSRGPFNQPQHF.

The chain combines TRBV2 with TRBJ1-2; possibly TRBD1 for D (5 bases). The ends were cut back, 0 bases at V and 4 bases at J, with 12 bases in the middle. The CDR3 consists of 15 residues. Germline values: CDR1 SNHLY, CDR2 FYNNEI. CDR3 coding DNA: TGTGCCAGCAGTGAAGCCCAGGGACTCCTCTATGGCTACACCTTC. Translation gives CASSEAQGLLYGYTF. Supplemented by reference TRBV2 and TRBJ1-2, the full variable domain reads EPEVTQTPSHQVTQMGQEVILRCVPISNHLYFYWYRQILGQKVEFLVSFYNNEISEKSEIFDDQFSVERPDGSNFTLKIRSTKLEDSAMYFCASSEAQGLLYGYTFGSGTRLTVV.

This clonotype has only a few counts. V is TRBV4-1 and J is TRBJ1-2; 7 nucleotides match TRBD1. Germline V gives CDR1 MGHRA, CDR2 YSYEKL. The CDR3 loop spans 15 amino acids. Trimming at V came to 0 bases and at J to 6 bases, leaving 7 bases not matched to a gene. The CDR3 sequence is CASSQDTGDINGYTF. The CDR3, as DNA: TGCGCCAGCAGCCAAGATACAGGGGACATAAATGGCTACACCTTC.

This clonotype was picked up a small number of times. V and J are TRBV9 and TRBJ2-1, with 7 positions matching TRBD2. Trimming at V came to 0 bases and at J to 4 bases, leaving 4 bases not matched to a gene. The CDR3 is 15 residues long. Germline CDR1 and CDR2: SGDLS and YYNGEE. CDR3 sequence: CASSVVSGVYNEQFF. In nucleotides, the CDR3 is TGTGCCAGCAGCGTAGTGAGCGGGGTGTACAATGAGCAGTTCTTC.

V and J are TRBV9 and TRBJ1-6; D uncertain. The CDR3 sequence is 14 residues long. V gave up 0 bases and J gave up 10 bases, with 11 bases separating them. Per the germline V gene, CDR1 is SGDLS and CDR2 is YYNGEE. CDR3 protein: CASSVDARESPLHF. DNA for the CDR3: TGTGCCAGCAGCGTAGATGCAAGGGAATCACCCCTCCACTTT.

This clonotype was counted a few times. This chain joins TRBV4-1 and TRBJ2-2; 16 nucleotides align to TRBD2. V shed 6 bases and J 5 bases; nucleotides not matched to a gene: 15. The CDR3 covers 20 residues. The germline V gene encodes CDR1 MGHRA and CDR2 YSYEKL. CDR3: CASRLPGLAGGPSGTGELFF. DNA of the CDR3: TGCGCCAGCAGACTTCCGGGACTAGCGGGAGGGCCCTCAGGGACCGGGGAGCTGTTTTTT.

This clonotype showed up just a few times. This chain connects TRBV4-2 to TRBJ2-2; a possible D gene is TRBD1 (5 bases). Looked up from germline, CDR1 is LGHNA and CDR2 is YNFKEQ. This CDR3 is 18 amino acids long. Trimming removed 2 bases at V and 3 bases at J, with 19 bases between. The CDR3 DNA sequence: TGTGCCAGCAGCCAAAGAACCGAGTCAGGGTTTGACACCGGGGAGCTGTTTTTT. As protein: CASSQRTESGFDTGELFF.

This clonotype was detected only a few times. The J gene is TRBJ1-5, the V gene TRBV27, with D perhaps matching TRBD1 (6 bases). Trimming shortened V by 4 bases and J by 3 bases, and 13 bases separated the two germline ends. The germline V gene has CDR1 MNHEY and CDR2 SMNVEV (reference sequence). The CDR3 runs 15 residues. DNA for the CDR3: TGTGCCAGCAGTTCGGACAGCTCCTACAATCAGCCCCAGCATTTT. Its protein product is CASSSDSSYNQPQHF.